This T cell receptor (beta chain) was identified during a study of T-cell reconstitution after alpha-beta-depleted transplantation in children. Unique molecular identifiers were used to barcode this TCRbeta library. TCRdb passed the PCR reads through MiXCR, listing each CDR3 protein once. The sample includes 400,000 to 500,000 distinct CDR3 sequences, roughly 11% of them seen just once. The table lists this clonotype with a few counts. The material was PBMCs from the stem cell graft donor, obtained from the stem cell graft. This receptor was taken from a human donor who donated a stem cell graft to a child with acute myeloid leukemia.

CDR3 protein: CASSWGQATGELFF. Here the CDR3 DNA reads TGTGCCAGCAGCTGGGGACAGGCCACCGGGGAGCTGTTTTTT. This rearrangement joins TRBV5-5 to TRBJ2-2; 8 positions match TRBD1. Trimming removed 3 bases from V and 4 bases from J; junction bases left unmatched: 2. The germline CDR1 and CDR2 sequences are SGHKS and YYEKEE (reference sequence). The CDR3 runs 14 residues.